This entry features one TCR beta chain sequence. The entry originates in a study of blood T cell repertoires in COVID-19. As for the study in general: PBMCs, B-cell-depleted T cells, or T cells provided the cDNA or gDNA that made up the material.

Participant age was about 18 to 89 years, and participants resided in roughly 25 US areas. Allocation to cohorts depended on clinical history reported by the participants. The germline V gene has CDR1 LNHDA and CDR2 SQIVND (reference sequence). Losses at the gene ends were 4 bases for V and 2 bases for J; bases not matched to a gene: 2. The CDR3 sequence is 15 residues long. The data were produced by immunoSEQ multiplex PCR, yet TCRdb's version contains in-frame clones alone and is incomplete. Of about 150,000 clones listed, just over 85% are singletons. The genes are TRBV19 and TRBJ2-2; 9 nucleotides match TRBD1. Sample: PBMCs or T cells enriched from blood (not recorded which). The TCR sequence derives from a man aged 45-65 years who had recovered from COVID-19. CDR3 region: CASSRTGENTGELFF. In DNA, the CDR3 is TGTGCCAGTAGTAGGACAGGGGAAAACACCGGGGAGCTGTTTTTT.